Listed below are T cell receptor beta chains from one sample, sequenced in a study of persistence of HIV-infected CD4 T cells. The table came from immunoSEQ multiplex PCR; TCRdb's copy has only in-frame clones and leaves some out. Of 25,000 to 35,000 clones listed, roughly 70% are singletons. The antigens for these receptors are not known. The material was CD4+ T cells sorted from PBMCs after roughly 19-hour stimulation, obtained from a patient who received antiretroviral therapy. The receptors here all came from an adult man with HIV who was CMV-seropositive. Both conserved end residues are part of each CDR3. The order of the fields is J gene, clone size, D gene, V gene, CDR3 protein, CDR3 DNA. D genes are given only for firm matches. Some rows have no size entry. The others give once, few or many, or a class for an expanded clone.

>TRBJ2-7|NA|NA|TRBV4-2
CASSQEELGGYEQYF
TGTGCCAGCAGCCAAGAAGAGTTAGGTGGGTACGAGCAGTACTTC
>TRBJ1-1|NA|NA|TRBV18
CASSPMSGQRNTEAFF
TGTGCCAGCTCACCGATGTCGGGACAAAGGAACACTGAAGCTTTCTTT
>TRBJ2-7|NA|NA|TRBV28
CASSPWDTAKDEQYF
TGTGCCAGCAGCCCGTGGGACACCGCCAAGGACGAGCAGTACTTC
>TRBJ2-6|NA|NA|TRBV7-9
CASSFRSTIPSGANVLTF
TGTGCCAGCAGCTTTAGGTCAACCATACCCTCTGGGGCCAACGTCCTGACTTTC
>TRBJ1-2|NA|NA|TRBV30
CAWRPPGVDGYTF
TGTGCCTGGAGGCCCCCGGGGGTTGATGGCTACACCTTC
>TRBJ1-1|NA|NA|TRBV5-4
CASVTRGMNTEAFF
TGTGCCAGCGTCACGAGGGGGATGAACACTGAAGCTTTCTTT
>TRBJ2-7|NA|NA|TRBV14
CASSPGDIRAYEQYF
TGTGCCAGCAGCCCGGGGGATATTAGAGCCTACGAGCAGTACTTC
>TRBJ2-3|NA|TRBD1|TRBV3-1/TRBV3-2
CASSQARQGPQYF
TGTGCCAGCAGCCAAGCTAGACAGGGGCCGCAGTATTTT
>TRBJ1-4|NA|TRBD1|TRBV6-5
CASRASGGTNEKLFF
TGTGCCAGCAGGGCTTCAGGGGGCACTAATGAAAAACTGTTTTTT
>TRBJ2-6|NA|TRBD1|TRBV4-1
CASSQGPTGATSGANVLTF
TGCGCCAGCAGCCAAGGACCGACAGGGGCAACTAGTGGGGCCAACGTCCTGACTTTC
>TRBJ1-4|NA|NA|TRBV28
CASSTPSNEKLFF
TGTGCCAGTTCCACACCATCAAATGAAAAACTGTTTTTT
>TRBJ1-1|once|NA|TRBV23-1
CASSRSDSMNTEAFF
TGCGCCAGCAGTCGATCGGACAGCATGAACACTGAAGCTTTCTTT
>TRBJ2-3|NA|NA|TRBV28
CASSFSGGVRAQYF
TGTGCCAGCAGTTTCTCAGGGGGGGTTCGGGCGCAGTATTTT
>TRBJ1-5|NA|NA|TRBV6-1
CASSELGLGNQPQHF
TGTGCCAGCAGTGAGTTAGGGCTGGGGAATCAGCCCCAGCATTTT
>TRBJ1-4|NA|NA|TRBV7-6
CASSLATPGANEKLFF
TGTGCCAGCAGCTTAGCCACTCCGGGGGCTAATGAAAAACTGTTTTTT
>TRBJ2-1|NA|NA|TRBV4-1
CASSQGSGNEQFF
TGCGCCAGCAGCCAAGGGAGCGGGAATGAGCAGTTCTTC
>TRBJ2-1|NA|TRBD1|TRBV10-3
CAISETSGQGARNEQFF
TGTGCCATCAGTGAGACGTCCGGACAGGGGGCGCGCAATGAGCAGTTCTTC
>TRBJ1-6|NA|TRBD1|TRBV2
CASRGQGRSPLHF
TGTGCCAGCAGGGGACAGGGCCGGTCACCCCTCCACTTT
>TRBJ1-3|NA|NA|TRBV6-5
CASGQIYSGNTIYF
TGTGCCAGTGGACAGATCTACTCTGGAAACACCATATATTTT
>TRBJ2-7|NA|NA|TRBV3-1/TRBV3-2
CASSAIPRMSYEQYF
TGTGCCAGCAGCGCCATACCTCGAATGTCCTACGAGCAGTACTTC
>TRBJ2-1|NA|TRBD2|TRBV28
CASRVAGGAYNEQFF
TGTGCCAGCAGAGTAGCGGGTGGCGCCTACAATGAGCAGTTCTTC
>TRBJ1-1|few|NA|TRBV19
CASSTQMNTEAFF
TGTGCCAGTAGCACCCAGATGAACACTGAAGCTTTCTTT
>TRBJ1-1|NA|NA|TRBV27
CASRSQGRAEAFF
TGTGCCAGCAGGTCCCAGGGTCGGGCTGAAGCTTTCTTT
>TRBJ1-2|NA|NA|TRBV6-1
CASSDTGNGYTF
TGTGCCAGCAGTGACACCGGGAATGGCTACACCTTC
>TRBJ1-1|few|NA|TRBV7-9
CASSSTGNTEAFF
TGTGCCAGCAGCTCAACCGGGAACACTGAAGCTTTCTTT
>TRBJ2-7|NA|TRBD1|TRBV28
CASTWRQGASYEQYF
TGTGCCAGCACCTGGAGGCAGGGGGCTTCCTACGAGCAGTACTTC
>TRBJ2-4|NA|NA|TRBV9
CASSVDWARGIQYF
TGTGCCAGCAGCGTAGATTGGGCCAGAGGAATTCAGTACTTC
>TRBJ1-6|NA|NA|TRBV27
CASSLSPTGSSPLHF
TGTGCCAGCAGTTTATCCCCGACAGGTAGCTCACCCCTCCACTTT
>TRBJ1-3|NA|NA|TRBV6-2/TRBV6-3
CASSSGFSGNTIYF
TGTGCCAGCAGTTCCGGGTTCTCTGGAAACACCATATATTTT
>TRBJ1-5|NA|NA|TRBV20-1
CSASRGSPNQPQHF
TGCAGTGCTAGTCGCGGGTCCCCAAACCAGCCCCAGCATTTT
>TRBJ1-3|few|NA|TRBV19
CASSIEPTASGNTIYF
TGTGCCAGTAGTATAGAACCGACGGCCTCTGGAAACACCATATATTTT
>TRBJ2-7|few|TRBD2|TRBV10-3
CAIRGEAGLNSYEQYF
TGTGCCATCAGGGGGGAAGCGGGGCTTAACTCCTACGAGCAGTACTTC
>TRBJ1-6|few|NA|TRBV5-4
CASSLSPAGDSPLHF
TGTGCCAGCAGCTTGTCCCCGGCGGGGGATTCACCCCTCCACTTT
>TRBJ1-5|few|NA|TRBV2
CASRGDGNQPQHF
TGTGCCAGCAGGGGAGACGGAAACCAGCCCCAGCATTTT
>TRBJ2-1|NA|NA|TRBV19
CASKSQTGKNEQFF
TGTGCCAGTAAGTCGCAAACAGGGAAAAATGAGCAGTTCTTC
>TRBJ2-2|NA|NA|TRBV28
CASSGQSGELFF
TGTGCCAGCAGCGGACAATCCGGGGAGCTGTTTTTT
>TRBJ2-7|NA|TRBD1|TRBV14
CASSHTGTVFYEQYF
TGTGCCAGCAGCCACACGGGGACAGTATTCTACGAGCAGTACTTC
>TRBJ2-2|NA|TRBD2|TRBV19
CASNDLGRGNTGELFF
TGTGCCAGTAATGACCTTGGGAGGGGAAACACCGGGGAGCTGTTTTTT
>TRBJ1-6|few|NA|TRBV14
CASSQDWGVVPTLHF
TGTGCCAGCAGCCAAGATTGGGGTGTGGTGCCCACCCTCCACTTT
>TRBJ2-1|NA|TRBD2|TRBV5-5
CASSWTSGGASEQFF
TGTGCCAGCAGCTGGACTAGCGGGGGGGCGAGTGAGCAGTTCTTC
>TRBJ1-6|NA|NA|TRBV6-5
CASSYMGRPNSPLHF
TGTGCCAGCAGTTACATGGGACGGCCTAATTCACCCCTCCACTTT
>TRBJ1-6|NA|NA|TRBV10-3
CAISESGSTGLGSPLHF
TGTGCCATCAGTGAGTCGGGTTCGACAGGCCTGGGTTCACCCCTCCACTTT
>TRBJ2-3|NA|TRBD2|TRBV5-5
CASSLRAAGGSTDTQYF
TGTGCCAGCAGCCTGCGGGCCGCGGGGGGTAGCACAGATACGCAGTATTTT
>TRBJ1-1|NA|TRBD1|TRBV10-2
CASSFSGTGKAEAFF
TGCGCCAGCAGTTTCTCCGGGACAGGGAAGGCTGAAGCTTTCTTT
>TRBJ2-1|NA|NA|TRBV6-1
CASSEQAAVAMEQFF
TGTGCCAGCAGTGAACAGGCAGCGGTCGCGATGGAGCAGTTCTTC
>TRBJ2-7|NA|TRBD1|TRBV7-9
CASSYDRDHEQYF
TGTGCCAGCAGCTATGACAGGGACCACGAGCAGTACTTC
>TRBJ2-7|NA|TRBD1|TRBV3-1/TRBV3-2
CASSQGTASSYEQYF
TGTGCCAGCAGCCAGGGGACAGCCTCCTCCTACGAGCAGTACTTC
>TRBJ2-7|once|TRBD1|TRBV2
CASSGRRQGAGEQYF
TGTGCCAGCAGTGGAAGGAGACAGGGGGCTGGAGAGCAGTACTTC
>TRBJ1-2|NA|TRBD1|TRBV28
CASSLYGRRDSNYGYTF
TGTGCCAGCAGTTTATATGGCCGTCGGGACAGCAACTATGGCTACACCTTC
>TRBJ1-1|NA|NA|TRBV18
CASSPPRLGQQTEAFF
TGTGCCAGCTCACCACCACGCCTCGGGCAGCAAACTGAAGCTTTCTTT
>TRBJ2-1|once|TRBD1|TRBV19
CASSIPNRGYNEQFF
TGTGCCAGTAGTATTCCTAACAGGGGATATAATGAGCAGTTCTTC
>TRBJ1-1|few|NA|TRBV6-5
CASNSEGKLNTEAFF
TGTGCCAGCAACAGTGAGGGAAAGTTGAACACTGAAGCTTTCTTT
>TRBJ1-4|few|TRBD1|TRBV7-9
CASSYNRGDNEKLFF
TGTGCCAGCAGCTACAACAGGGGCGATAATGAAAAACTGTTTTTT